This T cell receptor (beta chain) was recovered during a study of early T cells in non-severe SARS-CoV-2 infection. The overall study: The input, bulk RNA from unsorted whole blood, was sequenced, and chains were unpaired. Findings and limits, study-wide: VDJdb matches were skewed toward anti-spike CD8 T cell responses.

The V gene end was trimmed by 5 bases and the J gene end by 9 bases; junction bases not matched to a gene: 8. The CDR3 contains 13 residues. CDR1 SGHRS and CDR2 YFSETQ come from the germline V gene. This clonotype was counted at least ten times. The antigen is not known. TCRdb ran MiXCR on the 5' RACE reads and lists one entry per CDR3 protein. The table lists 22,000 or so distinct CDR3 sequences, roughly 4.1% of them singletons. This clonotype originated in an adult who was a healthcare worker with PCR-confirmed SARS-CoV-2 infection or an uninfected control (not recorded which). The rearrangement links TRBV5-1 to TRBJ2-1; TRBD1 agrees at 7 bases. Input material: whole blood. DNA of the CDR3: TGCGCCAGCAGTTATCCCGACAGGGCTGAGCAGTTCTTC. This gives the protein CASSYPDRAEQFF.